The clone carrying this TCR beta chain ranks as medium-sized. These data come from a study of T cell repertoires in ileal Crohn's disease. TCRdb's table, derived via immunoSEQ multiplex PCR, lists solely in-frame clones and lacks some. This sample has some 15,000 clones, with around 60% found just once. This TCR came from an adult with Crohn's disease. Sequenced input: ileal tissue.

This CDR3 reads CASSWGLGQGGKQFF. The CDR3 DNA sequence: TGTGCCAGCAGCTGGGGGTTAGGACAGGGCGGCAAGCAGTTCTTC. V usage is TRBV11-2 and J usage is TRBJ2-1, with TRBD1 matching 8 bases. Germline CDR1 and CDR2: SGHAT and FQNNGV. The CDR3 length is 15 residues. V dropped 4 bases and J dropped 11; count of bases not matched to a gene: 13. Combining the CDR3 with reference TRBV11-2 and TRBJ2-1 gives the whole variable domain EAGVAQSPRYKIIEKRQSVAFWCNPISGHATLYWYQQILGQGPKLLIQFQNNGVVDDSQLPKDRFSAERLKGVDSTLKIQPAKLEDSAVYLCASSWGLGQGGKQFFGPGTRLTVL.